The T cell receptor (beta chain) described here comes from a study of blood T cell repertoires in COVID-19. Looking at the study overall: Samples taken during acute and convalescent COVID-19 were collected in the United States, Italy and Spain. PBMCs, B-cell-depleted T cells, or T cells provided the cDNA or gDNA that made up the material.

In the original analysis: Estimated nucleated cell counts came from reference gene primer amplification. Method: immunoSEQ multiplex PCR; TCRdb's copy keeps in-frame clones and lacks some. V and J calls and clone size come straight from that table; D and trimming were deduced from the DNA. The sample has roughly 110,000 clones; approximately 80% are singletons. The germline V gene has CDR1 LNHNV and CDR2 YYDKDF (reference sequence). The ends were cut back, 1 base at V and 6 bases at J, with 12 bases in the middle. CDR3 length equals 14 residues. Sequenced input: peripheral blood. This TCR was sampled from an older woman with acute or convalescent COVID-19. This rearrangement joins TRBV15 to TRBJ1-1, with a possible D match to TRBD1 (6 bases). CDR3 protein: CATSRVSQGAEAFF. CDR3 DNA: TGTGCCACCAGCAGAGTCTCACAGGGAGCTGAAGCTTTCTTT.